The rows below give T cell receptor beta chains drawn from one sample of a study of T cell changes during pregnancy in multiple sclerosis. TCRdb's table, derived via immunoSEQ multiplex PCR, lists solely in-frame clones and lacks some. Here the sample spans approximately 100,000 clones, roughly 93% being singletons. This material consisted of peripheral blood, taken before pregnancy. All receptors come from a female donor with multiple sclerosis, enrolled in a pregnancy study. The CDR3 runs from the conserved cysteine through the conserved F or W. D genes are given only for firm matches. Only part of the rows carry a size: once, few, many, or a class if the clone is expanded.

clone_size j_call d_call v_call cdr3_aa cdr3_nt
once TRBJ2-3 TRBD1 TRBV2 CASSEGQGAIYTDTQYF TGTGCCAGCAGTGAAGGGCAGGGGGCGATTTACACAGATACGCAGTATTTT
once TRBJ2-7 TRBD2 TRBV27 CASSLGYGRVYEQYF TGTGCCAGCAGTTTAGGTTACGGGAGGGTCTACGAGCAGTACTTC
- TRBJ2-4 - TRBV30 CAWSPGEGLAKNIQYF TGTGCCTGGAGCCCAGGGGAAGGGTTGGCCAAAAACATTCAGTACTTC
- TRBJ2-2 - TRBV5-3 CASSVPYTGELFF TGTGCCAGCTCCGTCCCTTACACCGGGGAGCTGTTTTTT
- TRBJ1-1 TRBD1 TRBV4-1 CASSARDRETTEAFF TGCGCCAGCAGCGCACGGGACAGGGAAACCACTGAAGCTTTCTTT
once TRBJ2-1 TRBD2 TRBV9 CASIRGAGAGNEQFF TGTGCCAGCATACGTGGGGCGGGAGCGGGGAATGAGCAGTTCTTC
once TRBJ1-3 - TRBV15 CATSRETVTGNTIYF TGTGCCACCAGCAGAGAGACAGTAACTGGAAACACCATATATTTT
- TRBJ2-1 TRBD2 TRBV5-4 CASSLPSAGAANEQFF TGTGCCAGCAGCCTGCCCAGTGCGGGAGCGGCAAATGAGCAGTTCTTC
- TRBJ2-7 TRBD2 TRBV4-2 CASSQTGTTESYEQYF TGTGCCAGCAGCCAAACCGGGACTACCGAATCCTACGAGCAGTACTTC
- TRBJ1-1 - TRBV7-6 CASSATVNTEAFF TGTGCCAGCAGCGCTACAGTGAACACTGAAGCTTTCTTT
- TRBJ2-5 TRBD2 TRBV11-2 CASSLPWTSGKETQYF TGTGCCAGCAGCTTACCGTGGACTAGCGGGAAGGAGACCCAGTACTTC
- TRBJ2-1 TRBD2 TRBV5-1 CASSPEGLAGSGEQFF TGCGCCAGCAGCCCGGAGGGACTAGCGGGATCAGGAGAGCAGTTCTTC
- TRBJ1-3 TRBD1 TRBV13 CASSFSQDRVISGNTIYF TGTGCCAGCAGCTTTTCTCAGGACAGGGTGATCTCTGGAAACACCATATATTTT
- TRBJ1-1 TRBD1 TRBV11-1 CASSLTQGTEAFF TGTGCCAGCAGCTTGACACAGGGGACTGAAGCTTTCTTT
- TRBJ2-1 TRBD2 TRBV10-3 CAITSGSMDEQFF TGTGCCATAACTAGCGGGAGTATGGATGAGCAGTTCTTC
- TRBJ1-1 - TRBV6-1 CASSPTGYTEAFF TGTGCCAGCAGTCCTACAGGGTACACTGAAGCTTTCTTT
- TRBJ1-1 TRBD1 TRBV2 CASDRVGTEAFF TGTGCCAGTGACAGGGTGGGGACTGAAGCTTTCTTT
- TRBJ1-2 TRBD1 TRBV5-6 CASSTGQGLGYGYTF TGTGCCAGCAGCACTGGACAGGGTTTGGGCTATGGCTACACCTTC
- TRBJ1-3 - TRBV7-6 CASSREQGDTIYF TGTGCCAGCAGCAGAGAACAGGGTGACACCATATATTTT
- TRBJ2-1 - TRBV9 CASSVEGTSNSYNEQFF TGTGCCAGCAGCGTAGAGGGGACTTCCAACAGTTACAATGAGCAGTTCTTC
once TRBJ2-3 - TRBV25-1 CASSERSSDTQYF TGTGCCAGCAGTGAACGGTCGTCAGATACGCAGTATTTT
- TRBJ2-3 - TRBV4-2 CASSQYADTQYF TGTGCCAGCAGCCAGTATGCGGATACGCAGTATTTT
- TRBJ2-1 - TRBV2 CASVRGADNEQFF TGTGCCAGCGTCCGGGGAGCGGACAATGAGCAGTTCTTC
- TRBJ2-3 - TRBV19 CASSGRVTDTQYF TGTGCCAGTAGTGGCAGGGTCACAGATACGCAGTATTTT
- TRBJ2-2 - TRBV7-9 CASRAGTKDTGELFF TGTGCCAGCAGAGCCGGGACAAAAGACACCGGGGAGCTGTTTTTT
- TRBJ2-4 - TRBV5-1 CASSLVGDSQNIQYF TGCGCCAGCAGCTTGGTGGGGGACTCACAAAACATTCAGTACTTC
once TRBJ2-1 - TRBV5-4 CASSLSQGYNEQFF TGTGCCAGCAGCTTGAGCCAGGGTTACAATGAGCAGTTCTTC
- TRBJ1-1 - TRBV19 CASSIDSGNTEAFF TGTGCCAGTAGTATAGATTCCGGGAACACTGAAGCTTTCTTT
- TRBJ2-1 TRBD2 TRBV6-1 CASSEVTSGRSWDEQFF TGTGCCAGCAGTGAAGTTACTAGCGGGAGGTCCTGGGATGAGCAGTTCTTC
- TRBJ1-2 - TRBV10-3 CAISETANYGYTF TGTGCCATCAGTGAGACAGCTAACTATGGCTACACCTTC
- TRBJ1-1 - TRBV5-6 CASSVGVNTEAFF TGTGCCAGCAGCGTAGGGGTGAACACTGAAGCTTTCTTT
- TRBJ1-5 - TRBV4-2 CASSHSVQGSQPQHF TGTGCCAGCAGCCATTCAGTCCAGGGCTCTCAGCCCCAGCATTTT
- TRBJ2-5 TRBD2 TRBV6-5 CASSLAGGVETQYF TGTGCCAGCAGTTTAGCGGGAGGAGTGGAGACCCAGTACTTC
- TRBJ2-7 TRBD2 TRBV4-3 CASSQDDSGGYEQYF TGCGCCAGCAGCCAAGATGATAGCGGGGGCTACGAGCAGTACTTC
- TRBJ1-1 - TRBV7-2 CASRAGGEAFF TGTGCCTCCAGGGCCGGGGGTGAAGCTTTCTTT
- TRBJ2-1 TRBD2 TRBV15 CATSRDAGVYNEQFF TGTGCCACCAGCAGAGATGCGGGAGTTTACAATGAGCAGTTCTTC
- TRBJ2-7 TRBD2 TRBV18 CASSPPNGRAGSYEQYF TGTGCCAGCTCACCACCCAACGGGAGGGCCGGTTCCTACGAGCAGTACTTC
- TRBJ1-1 - TRBV5-5 CASSLGQGVPEAFF TGTGCCAGCAGCTTAGGGCAGGGTGTACCTGAAGCTTTCTTT
- TRBJ1-4 TRBD1 TRBV14 CASSPRDRGRPGEKLFF TGTGCCAGCAGCCCCCGGGACAGGGGGCGACCGGGGGAAAAACTGTTTTTT
- TRBJ2-1 TRBD2 TRBV6-1 CASSQAITGTSTYNEQFF TGTGCCAGCAGTCAAGCTATTACCGGGACTAGCACTTACAATGAGCAGTTCTTC
- TRBJ2-7 TRBD1 TRBV27 CASSRAGGSYEQYF TGTGCCAGCAGCCGGGCAGGGGGTAGCTACGAGCAGTACTTC
- TRBJ2-7 - TRBV4-1 CASSHEAYSYEQYF TGCGCCAGCAGCCACGAGGCCTACTCCTACGAGCAGTACTTC
- TRBJ2-1 - TRBV30 CAWEPGTGNNEQFF TGTGCCTGGGAACCCGGGACTGGTAACAATGAGCAGTTCTTC
once TRBJ2-7 TRBD2 TRBV6-5 CASSDLAGGTEQYF TGTGCCAGCAGTGATCTAGCGGGTGGAACCGAGCAGTACTTC
- TRBJ1-3 - TRBV7-9 CASSDITGTSSGNTIYF TGTGCCAGCAGCGACATTACAGGGACGAGCTCTGGAAACACCATATATTTT
- TRBJ1-5 - TRBV6-4 CASSEVANQPQHF TGTGCCAGCAGTGAAGTGGCAAATCAGCCCCAGCATTTT
- TRBJ2-7 TRBD2 TRBV10-2 CASRGLREAYEQYF TGCGCCAGCAGAGGTTTGCGGGAGGCGTACGAGCAGTACTTC
- TRBJ1-1 - TRBV27 CASSLQNPSTEAFF TGTGCCAGCAGTTTACAGAATCCGTCCACTGAAGCTTTCTTT
- TRBJ2-3 - TRBV9 CASSVGQTTDTQYF TGTGCCAGCAGCGTAGGGCAAACCACAGATACGCAGTATTTT
- TRBJ2-7 - TRBV6-1 CASSDRGAVYEQYF TGTGCCAGCAGTGACCGGGGGGCGGTGTACGAGCAGTACTTC
once TRBJ2-7 TRBD1 TRBV27 CASSLFKGAGEQYF TGTGCCAGCAGTTTATTTAAGGGGGCCGGGGAGCAGTACTTC
- TRBJ2-1 - TRBV28 CASSFRDRPYNEQFF TGTGCCAGCAGTTTTCGCGACAGGCCATACAATGAGCAGTTCTTC
- TRBJ2-1 - TRBV30 CAWNPGTYNEQFF TGTGCCTGGAACCCGGGGACCTACAATGAGCAGTTCTTC
- TRBJ2-1 - TRBV18 CASSPRQVGDEQFF TGTGCCAGCTCACCACGGCAGGTCGGGGATGAGCAGTTCTTC
- TRBJ1-5 - TRBV19 CASSITGGGQPQHF TGTGCCAGTAGTATAACCGGCGGTGGTCAGCCCCAGCATTTT